This TCR beta chain was observed in a study of cytomegalovirus exposure and HLA in healthy donors. PCR amplification relied on 60 Vbeta primers (plus 13 Jbeta primers). Only in-frame clones appear in the TCRdb table, and some are missing; sequencing was by immunoSEQ multiplex PCR. Its table lists under 95,000 clones. Study results and caveats: The study designated fewer than 200 TCR beta chains cytomegalovirus-associated. Per a prior analysis, the majority of TCR beta V segments were productive roughly 87% or roughly 30% of the time. In a later analysis, at a false discovery rate of 0.05, 16,951 TCR beta sequences were associated with HLA alleles.

Germline V gene sequence: CDR1 SGHVS, CDR2 FQNEAQ. The CDR3 sequence is 14 residues long. V was cut by 6 bases and J by 2 bases, with 13 bases left in between. As concerns this clone: The antigen remains unidentified.

The sequenced sample consisted of PBMCs. V usage is TRBV7-8 and J usage is TRBJ1-1; TRBD1 might be the D (6 bases). This clonotype was sampled from a female donor in good health and CMV-seropositive. In DNA form, the CDR3 reads TGTGCCAGCAGACCAACAGGGTTTAACACTGAAGCTTTCTTT. It specifies CASRPTGFNTEAFF.